One TCR beta chain is described in this entry. This clonotype came up a few times. The clone's antigen remains unknown. No base qualities exist here, and no much larger clone lies one base off it. This entry comes from a study of early T cells in non-severe SARS-CoV-2 infection (dated by TCRdb to the early 2020s). With respect to the entire study: TCR sequencing used bulk RNA from unsorted whole blood, so alpha and beta chains could not be paired.

The full study reports these points: VDJdb matching was skewed toward anti-spike CD8 responses, so virus-specific expansions were likely underestimated and private and CD4 specificities were missed.

This was a case-control study nested in a cohort of healthcare workers in London, UK, who had nasopharyngeal swab PCR tests and blood samples taken every week. Healthcare workers were enrolled in the week of the UK lockdown, from 23 to 31 March 2020, and were followed every week for up to roughly 16 weeks. The library was produced with 5' RACE. TCRdb names NextSeq 500 as the instrument used. To correct for sequencing error and PCR bias, the TCR library protocol tagged individual cDNA molecules with unique molecular identifiers. Both TCR alpha and beta chains were sequenced, and tight co-correlation was observed between alpha and beta sequence abundances in each sample. The original methods were these. Decombinator V4 was used to annotate the V gene, J gene and CDR3 of the TCR sequences. TCRs were defined as expanded if a significant change between any two time points was detected under a Poisson model with p below 0.0001. Abundances of TCRs were expressed as counts per million after normalisation to the total number of TCRs sequenced in each sample. VDJdb, accessed on 1 November 2021, was searched for TCRs annotated for CMV, EBV and SARS-CoV-2, and TCRs annotated for more than one antigen were excluded. TCRdb applied fastp at Q25 and MiXCR to the public reads, then kept only in-frame beta chains. Records with the same CDR3 protein are collapsed into one entry carrying the most frequent genes and DNA. V and J calls and clone size were set by TCRdb, not the authors. This sample lists roughly 67,000 distinct CDR3 sequences; under 13% were detected once. The top ten clonotypes cover 5.5% to 7% of the sample.

This TCR came from an adult who was a healthcare worker with PCR-confirmed SARS-CoV-2 infection or an uninfected control (not recorded which). The material sequenced was whole blood.

The CDR3 here reads CSVMRDRGRTQYF. The bases read TGCAGCGTCATGAGGGACAGGGGGCGTACGCAGTATTTT. This sequence uses TRBV29-1 and TRBJ2-3, with 12 bases aligning to TRBD1. The junction shows trimming of 6 bases on V and 8 bases on J, and the gene matches do not reach 6 bases of it. From a lookup of the germline V gene, CDR1 and CDR2 are SQVTM and ANQGSEA. The cysteine opens and the phenylalanine closes a CDR3 of 13 amino acids. Just CDR3 DNA is preserved here, 39 bases in frame from base 1.